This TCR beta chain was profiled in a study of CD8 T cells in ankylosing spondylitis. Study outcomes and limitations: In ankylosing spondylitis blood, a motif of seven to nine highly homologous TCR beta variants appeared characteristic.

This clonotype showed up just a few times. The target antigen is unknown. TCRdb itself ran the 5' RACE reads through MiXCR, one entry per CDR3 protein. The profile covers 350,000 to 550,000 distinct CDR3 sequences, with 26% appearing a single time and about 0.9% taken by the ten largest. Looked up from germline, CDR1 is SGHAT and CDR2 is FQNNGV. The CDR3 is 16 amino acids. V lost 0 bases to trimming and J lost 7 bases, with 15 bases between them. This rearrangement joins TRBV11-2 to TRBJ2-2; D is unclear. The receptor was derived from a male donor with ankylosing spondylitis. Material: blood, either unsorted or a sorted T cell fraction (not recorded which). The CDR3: CASSLDRSPGSGELFF. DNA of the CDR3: TGTGCCAGCAGCTTAGATCGTTCCCCGGGTAGCGGGGAGCTGTTTTTT. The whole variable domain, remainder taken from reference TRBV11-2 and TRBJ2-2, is EAGVAQSPRYKIIEKRQSVAFWCNPISGHATLYWYQQILGQGPKLLIQFQNNGVVDDSQLPKDRFSAERLKGVDSTLKIQPAKLEDSAVYLCASSLDRSPGSGELFFGEGSRLTVL.